This T cell receptor (beta chain) derives from a study of CD8+ T cells in alopecia areata. Study background: Those treated were given oral tofacitinib at 5 to 10 mg twice daily. General study points: Higher clonality than in normal scalp was seen in lesional scalp, especially alopecia totalis/universalis. Possibly because of HLA-related factors, TCR sharing was less clear across patients than in mice.

Deletions cut 10 bases from V and 0 bases from J, with 15 bases between. This CDR3 comprises 14 residues. The V gene's germline CDR1 is MGHDK and CDR2 SYGVNS. This clone has a handful of counts. Its specificity is not known. Researchers took lesional scalp punch biopsies and peripheral blood from people who were alopecia areata patients. As the sequencing template, cDNA was produced by extracting RNA and reverse transcribing it. Generated by immunoSEQ multiplex PCR, the TCRdb table keeps only in-frame clones and is missing some. The sample comprises over 100,000 clones, about 46% of which are singletons, and around 20% rests with the top ten.

The material sequenced was CD8+ T cells sorted from blood, taken at week 0. The chain has TRBV25-1 and TRBJ2-5, with D hard to call. The sequence was obtained from a human donor with alopecia areata. CDR3 DNA: TGTGCCACCTCAGCCGACCCCAACCAAGAGACCCAGTACTTC. The encoded protein is CATSADPNQETQYF.